This record looks at one T cell receptor (beta chain) sequence and its context. Its specificity is not known. This record belongs to a study of cytomegalovirus exposure and HLA in healthy donors. Study-wide results and caveats: Among the CMV-associated chains, three were confirmed in vitro as specific for CMV antigens. The records held CMV serostatus as the only immune exposure information.

Amplification used 60 Vbeta primers and 13 Jbeta primers. The protocol was immunoSEQ multiplex PCR, while the TCRdb copy is restricted to in-frame clones and leaves out a portion. Of around 160,000 clones listed, around 78% were seen once; the top ten hold 1.5% to 2%. CDR1 and CDR2 (germline): MDHEN, SYDVKM. Trimming took 3 bases from V and 4 from J, leaving 13 bases between them. This CDR3 has 15 residues. This TCR was sampled from a woman aged 18-29 years in good health and CMV-seronegative. The gene calls are TRBV28 and TRBJ2-1; TRBD2 is a possible D gene (6 bases). The sample taken for sequencing was PBMCs. The CDR3 reads CASSLGRRQYNEQFF. For the CDR3, the DNA is TGTGCCAGCAGTTTGGGGAGGCGACAATACAATGAGCAGTTCTTC.